What follows is one T cell receptor beta chain and its context. Its antigen is as yet unknown. This specimen belongs to a study of T cell responses to AZD1222 COVID-19 vaccine. Broader study findings: Baseline testing showed seropositivity in only a handful of AZD1222 recipients.

The V and J ends lost 6 bases and 1 base respectively, with 10 bases between them. In germline, CDR1 is MNHEY, CDR2 SVGAGI. This CDR3 spans 14 amino acids. Produced via immunoSEQ multiplex PCR; TCRdb's table is partial and in-frame only. The sample lists roughly 120,000 clones, around 82% occurring once. The origin of this receptor is an adult in good health. J is TRBJ2-1 and V is TRBV6-5, with D perhaps TRBD1 or TRBD2 (5 bases each). Sample: peripheral blood, taken on day 0 of AZD1222 vaccination. CDR3 in amino acids: CASRRGVSYNEQFF. The CDR3, as DNA: TGTGCCAGCAGGAGGGGCGTATCCTACAATGAGCAGTTCTTC.